This TCR beta chain was identified in a study of esophageal squamous cell carcinoma under preoperative chemotherapy. TCRdb processed the PCR reads anew with MiXCR; each CDR3 protein has one entry. The sample shows about 30,000 distinct CDR3 sequences, roughly 52% of them seen only once. Study-level results: After paclitaxel-nedaplatin, abundant clones were more likely to contract than amplify.

The time point denotes: before preoperative PTX-NDP chemotherapy. To note about this clonotype: The antigen is unknown.

The TCR originated in a human donor with esophageal squamous cell carcinoma. The donor label of this sample is uncertain. The material was obtained from a patient given preoperative chemotherapy.

CDR3 loop: CASSKDSTGEQYF. The DNA of the CDR3 is TGTGCCAGCAGCAAGGACAGCACAGGGGAGCAGTATTTT. The chain carries TRBV12-3 or TRBV12-4 and TRBJ2-3; 7 bases are a match to TRBD1. CDR3 length: 13 residues. V lost 6 bases, J lost 11 bases, and 11 bases stayed unmatched.